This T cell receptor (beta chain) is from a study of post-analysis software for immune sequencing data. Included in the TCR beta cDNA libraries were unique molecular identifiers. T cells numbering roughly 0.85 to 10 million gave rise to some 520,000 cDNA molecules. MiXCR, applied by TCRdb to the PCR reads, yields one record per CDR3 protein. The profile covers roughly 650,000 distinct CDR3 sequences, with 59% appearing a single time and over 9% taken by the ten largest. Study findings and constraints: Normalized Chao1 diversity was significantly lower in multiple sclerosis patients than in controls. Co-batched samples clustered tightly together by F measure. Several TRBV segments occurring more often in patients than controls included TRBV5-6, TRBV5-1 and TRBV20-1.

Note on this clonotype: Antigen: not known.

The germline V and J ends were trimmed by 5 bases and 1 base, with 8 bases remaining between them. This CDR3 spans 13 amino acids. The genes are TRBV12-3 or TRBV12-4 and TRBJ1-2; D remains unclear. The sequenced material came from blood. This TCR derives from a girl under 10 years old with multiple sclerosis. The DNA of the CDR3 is TGTGCCAGCAGTCCGACGGATAACTATGGCTACACCTTC. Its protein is CASSPTDNYGYTF.